The next 26 T cell receptor beta chains were all read from a single sample in a study of T cell responses to AZD1222 COVID-19 vaccine. Sequencing was performed with immunoSEQ multiplex PCR; in TCRdb, only in-frame clones are kept and a portion is missing. This sample has 150,000 or so clones; under 95% occur once, and the top ten carry about 9.1%. Sequencing was performed on peripheral blood, taken on day 0 of AZD1222 vaccination. The source of these receptors is an adult in good health.

The V and J genes are TRBV11-2 and TRBJ2-7; the match to TRBD2 covers 8 bases. Germline V lookup: CDR1 SGHAT, CDR2 FQNNGV. The CDR3 is made up of 15 amino acids. Trimming took 2 bases from V and 1 from J; bases not matched to a gene: 4. CDR3 DNA sequence: TGTGCCAGCAGCTTAATACGGGGGGGGTCCTACGAGCAGTACTTC. It yields the protein CASSLIRGGSYEQYF.

The chain links TRBV4-2 to TRBJ1-3; D gene unclear. The V gene's germline CDR1 is LGHNA and CDR2 YNFKEQ. The germline V and J ends were trimmed by 0 bases and 8 bases, with 8 bases remaining between them. The CDR3 has 13 residues. CDR3: CASSQEGIYTIYF. CDR3 coding DNA: TGTGCCAGCAGCCAAGAAGGGATTTACACCATATATTTT.

This chain links TRBV30 with TRBJ1-2; perhaps TRBD1 as D (5 bases). CDR3 length: 14 residues. The V gene lost 2 bases and the J gene lost 1 base, with 11 bases spanning the gap. Per germline, CDR1 GTSNPN and CDR2 SVGIG (reference sequence). This CDR3 is CAWSTGYINYGYTF. The CDR3 coding sequence is TGTGCCTGGAGTACAGGCTATATTAACTATGGCTACACCTTC.

This rearrangement joins TRBV19 to TRBJ1-1; D might be TRBD1 (5 bases). Trimming pared 6 bases from V and 1 base from J, leaving 18 bases between. Germline values: CDR1 LNHDA, CDR2 SQIVND (reference sequence). The CDR3 is made up of 16 amino acids. The CDR3 loop reads CASRLAGRLSNTEAFF. CDR3 nucleotides: TGTGCCAGTAGATTGGCAGGGCGACTCTCGAACACTGAAGCTTTCTTT.

The table lists this clone with a count of one. This sequence joins TRBV27 and TRBJ2-7; D may be TRBD1 or TRBD2 (6 bases each). The germline V and J ends were trimmed by 5 bases and 3 bases, with 8 bases remaining between them. Germline CDR1 and CDR2: MNHEY and SMNVEV (reference sequence). The length of the CDR3 is 12 residues. Here the CDR3 reads CASSEGGYEQYF. DNA for the CDR3: TGTGCCAGCAGTGAGGGGGGCTACGAGCAGTACTTC.

This clone was observed once. V is TRBV21-1 and J is TRBJ2-2; no DNA check was done on the table's D call, TRBD1. TRBV21-1 is designated a pseudogene. The CDR3 totals 17 residues. CDR3 in amino acids: CASSKRGQGTHSGELFF. The CDR3 DNA reads TGTGCCAGCAGCAAAAGGGGACAGGGTACCCACAGCGGGGAGCTGTTTTTT.

CDR3 residues: CASIQFPEAFF. The CDR3 bases are TGTGCCAGCATCCAGTTCCCTGAAGCTTTCTTT. The chain employs TRBV6-6 and TRBJ1-1; D is undetermined. The germline CDR1 and CDR2 sequences are MNHNY and SVGAGI (reference sequence). V lost 7 bases, J lost 6 bases, and 9 bases lay in between. The CDR3 length is 11 residues.

This clone was detected many times. J is TRBJ2-1 and V is TRBV4-3, with 11 bases identical to TRBD1. V lost 4 bases, J lost 3 bases, and 2 bases stayed unmatched. The CDR3 has 15 residues. CDR1 is LGHNA, CDR2 YSLEER, per germline. CDR3 sequence (DNA): TGCGCCAGCAGCCTGGGACAGGGGGACTACAATGAGCAGTTCTTC. It specifies CASSLGQGDYNEQFF.

This clone was counted a few times. This chain connects TRBV4-2 to TRBJ2-7; TRBD1 agrees at 8 bases. Germline V gives CDR1 LGHNA, CDR2 YNFKEQ. The ends lost 0 bases at V and 1 base at J; junction bases unmatched: 5. The CDR3 consists of 16 residues. In nucleotides, the CDR3 is TGTGCCAGCAGCCAAGATAGCGACAGGGGATCCTACGAGCAGTACTTC. Its protein is CASSQDSDRGSYEQYF.

The chain is built from TRBV2 and TRBJ2-1; 8 nucleotides align to TRBD1. The CDR3 loop spans 15 amino acids. The germline V gene has CDR1 SNHLY and CDR2 FYNNEI. Trimming cost V 5 bases and J 4 bases; bases outside gene matches: 7. The CDR3 sequence is CASSFGQGRYNEQFF. The CDR3 DNA follows: TGTGCCAGCAGTTTCGGACAGGGTAGATACAATGAGCAGTTCTTC.

V usage is TRBV10-3 and J usage is TRBJ1-5; 9 bases align to TRBD1. V shed 3 bases, J shed 6 bases, and the junction held 9 bases outside the gene matches. The CDR3 is made up of 16 amino acids. CDR1 and CDR2 from the germline V gene are ENHRY and SYGVKD. The CDR3 loop reads CAISDPGQGAGQPQHF. The DNA for the CDR3 is TGTGCCATCAGTGACCCGGGACAGGGTGCGGGTCAGCCCCAGCATTTT.

The V and J genes are TRBV29-1 and TRBJ1-1, with D maybe TRBD1 (5 bases). Germline V gene lookup returns CDR1 SQVTM and CDR2 ANQGSEA. The length of the CDR3 is 14 residues. Trimming took 2 bases from V and 0 from J, leaving 10 bases between them. In DNA, the CDR3 is TGCAGCGTTGAAACAGGCCGGGTGAACACTGAAGCTTTCTTT. It translates to CSVETGRVNTEAFF.

The chain couples TRBV2 to TRBJ2-6; D unresolved. V lost 8 bases, J lost 1 base, and 0 bases lay in between. The CDR3 is made up of 11 amino acids. The germline gives CDR1 SNHLY, CDR2 FYNNEI. DNA for the CDR3: TGTGCCAGCTCTGGGGCCAACGTCCTGACTTTC. Protein product: CASSGANVLTF. The complete variable domain, with remaining parts taken from reference TRBV2 and TRBJ2-6, reads EPEVTQTPSHQVTQMGQEVILRCVPISNHLYFYWYRQILGQKVEFLVSFYNNEISEKSEIFDDQFSVERPDGSNFTLKIRSTKLEDSAMYFCASSGANVLTFGAGSRLTVL.

The chain employs TRBV5-4 and TRBJ1-1, with 8 bases fitting TRBD1. The CDR3 is 14 amino acids. The germline gives CDR1 SGHNT, CDR2 YYREEE (reference sequence). Germline trimming cut 1 base from V and 9 bases from J; bases unmatched to any gene: 8. CDR3 residues: CASSLQGAVEKAFF. CDR3 coding DNA: TGTGCCAGCAGCTTGCAGGGGGCGGTGGAAAAAGCTTTCTTT.

The chain is built from TRBV28 and TRBJ2-2; D call uncertain. V was cut by 2 bases and J by 2 bases, with 6 bases left in between. The CDR3 extends over 14 amino acids. Germline loops: CDR1 MDHEN, CDR2 SYDVKM. In DNA, the CDR3 is TGTGCCAGCAGTTTAGGGCACAACACCGGGGAGCTGTTTTTT. Protein product: CASSLGHNTGELFF.

V usage is TRBV6-2 or TRBV6-3 and J usage is TRBJ1-2; 8 nucleotides match TRBD1. The V and J ends lost 2 bases and 7 bases, in that order; junction bases with no gene match: 6. The CDR3 has 14 residues. CDR1 and CDR2 (germline): MNHEY, SVGEGT. The CDR3 DNA sequence: TGTGCCAGCAGTTACCCGCGGACAGGGTTTGGCTACACCTTC. Residues: CASSYPRTGFGYTF.

This chain uses TRBV7-2 with TRBJ1-4, with unresolved D. CDR3 length: 14 amino acids. The V end was cut by 2 bases, the J end by 2 bases, with 6 bases between. CDR1 and CDR2 from the germline V gene are SGHTA and FQGNSA. The CDR3 reads CASSLKDTNEKLFF. CDR3 nucleotides: TGTGCCAGCAGCTTAAAGGACACTAATGAAAAACTGTTTTTT.

This sequence joins TRBV4-1 and TRBJ2-4; 8 bases agree with TRBD1. The CDR3 extends over 14 amino acids. Germline trimming cut 4 bases from V and 8 bases from J; bases unmatched to any gene: 7. The germline V gene encodes CDR1 MGHRA and CDR2 YSYEKL. The CDR3 region has the DNA TGCGCCAGCAGCCCCGGACAGGGTGGGGACATTCAGTACTTC. It encodes CASSPGQGGDIQYF.

This chain links TRBV7-8 with TRBJ2-2; D ambiguous. CDR1 is SGHVS and CDR2 is FQNEAQ in the germline V gene. The CDR3 runs 14 residues. Trimming pared 1 base from V and 5 bases from J, leaving 8 bases between. CDR3 nucleotides: TGTGCCAGCAGCTTAGGGGTCAAAACCGGGGAGCTGTTTTTT. This sequence encodes CASSLGVKTGELFF. The variable domain in full, completed from reference TRBV7-8 and TRBJ2-2, reads GAGVSQSPRYKVAKRGQDVALRCDPISGHVSLFWYQQALGQGPEFLTYFQNEAQLDKSGLPSDRFFAERPEGSVSTLKIQRTQQEDSAVYLCASSLGVKTGELFFGEGSRLTVL.

The V gene is TRBV7-2, the J gene TRBJ1-2, with D possibly matching TRBD1 (5 bases). Germline assignment: CDR1 SGHTA and CDR2 FQGNSA. V lost 5 bases, J lost 8 bases, and 15 bases lay in between. The CDR3 has 13 amino acids. CDR3 region: CASSLDRRNGYTF. CDR3 coding DNA: TGTGCCAGCAGCCTTGACAGACGTAACGGCTACACCTTC.

The J gene is TRBJ2-7, the V gene TRBV24-1; D is uncertain. CDR3 size: 16 residues. Germline assignment: CDR1 KGHDR and CDR2 SFDVKD. The V and J ends lost 0 bases and 0 bases respectively, with 11 bases between them. The CDR3 bases are TGTGCCACCAGTGATTTGGCCCGAACCGACTCCTACGAGCAGTACTTC. It yields the protein CATSDLARTDSYEQYF.

The rearrangement joins TRBV12-5 to TRBJ1-6, with D hard to call. Trimming cost V 6 bases and J 3 bases, with 3 bases left between them. The CDR3 is 12 residues long. Germline lookup yields CDR1 LGHNT and CDR2 FRNRAP. CDR3: CASGDYNSPLHF. The CDR3 DNA sequence: TGTGCTAGTGGGGACTATAATTCACCCCTCCACTTT.

CDR3 bases: TGTGCCAGTAGTATAGGGAGTAAGGGCAGGCAGCCCCAGCATTTT. This gives the protein CASSIGSKGRQPQHF. J is TRBJ1-5 and V is TRBV19; unclear D gene. The length of the CDR3 is 15 residues. The germline V and J ends were trimmed by 1 base and 7 bases, with 14 bases remaining between them. Germline CDR1 and CDR2: LNHDA and SQIVND (reference sequence).

As regards this clone: It is unclear where the CDR3 begins or ends on the DNA, so no DNA is shown, and the CDR3 is as TCRdb lists it. The rearrangement links TRBV19 to TRBJ1-2. CDR1 and CDR2 from the germline V gene are LNHDA and SQIVND (reference sequence). The CDR3 adds up to 11 amino acids, both ends counted. The CDR3 sequence: CASKYGYTFTF.

This chain connects TRBV12-3 or TRBV12-4 to TRBJ2-5; D ambiguous. There are 13 residues in the CDR3. V was clipped by 5 bases and J by 0 bases, with 7 bases between them. The CDR3 here is CASSQANQETQYF. In DNA form, the CDR3 reads TGTGCCAGCAGTCAGGCCAACCAAGAGACCCAGTACTTC.

This clone was recorded once. Here the CDR3 reads CASSYTTNQPQHF. As DNA, the CDR3 is TGTGCCAGCAGTTACACCACTAATCAGCCCCAGCATTTT. The J gene is TRBJ1-5, the V gene TRBV6-2 or TRBV6-3, with no clear D. V lost 2 bases to trimming and J lost 4 bases, with 6 bases between them. CDR1 is MNHEY and CDR2 is SVGEGT in the germline V gene. The CDR3 loop spans 13 amino acids.